This T cell receptor beta chain comes out of a study of Ad26.COV2.S vaccination and SARS-CoV-2 variants (dated by TCRdb to 2020 to 2022). General notes on the study: Vaccine-arm donors came from COV1001, a multicentre, randomized, double-blind, placebo-controlled phase I-IIa trial of Ad26.COV2.S in healthy adults. A total of around 32 samples were included in the TCR-sequenced set, comprising roughly 19 Ad26.COV2.S vaccine recipients, 5 placebo recipients and 8 SARS-CoV-2 convalescent individuals. Ad26.COV2.S was administered intramuscularly at a dose of 5x10^10 or 1x10^11 viral particles, either as one shot or as two shots given 56 days apart. Trial participants were randomized into five groups of five, in which low-dose or high-dose Ad26.COV2.S was given once or twice, or placebo was given on both occasions. Blinding of investigators to trial group allocation was maintained during experiments and outcome assessment. TCRbeta repertoire sequencing served as the tool for gauging how specific and how broad the SARS-CoV-2-reactive T cell receptors were following Ad26.COV2.S vaccination. Results and caveats for the whole study, not just this receptor: After vaccination, substantial breadth of spike-specific CD8+ and CD4+ T cell responses was reported. Non-spike TCR breadth was comparable between vaccine and placebo recipients, consistent with the vaccine containing only spike. The study lacked the statistical power to compare responses across vaccine doses or regimens. Higher spike-specific TCR breadth was observed in Ad26.COV2.S recipients than in placebo recipients (P = 0.0014). The authors noted that the TCR breadth and depth analyses may have underestimated total T cell responses.

Clipping removes 1 base from V and 8 bases from J, with 8 as the unmatched junction base count. Measured from the cysteine to the phenylalanine, the CDR3 is 15 residues long. The kept DNA is CDR3 alone, 45 bases in frame from the first base. As encoded in the germline V gene, CDR1 is SGHTA while CDR2 is FQGNSA. Comment on this clone: Its recognized antigen is unknown. The record has no base qualities; no much larger clone is one base away.

The immunoSEQ Assay was the method used to sequence TCRbeta CDR3 regions. After extraction, genomic DNA underwent amplification by bias-controlled multiplex PCR, followed by high-throughput sequencing. On the authors' methods: Collapsing and filtering of sequences were performed to quantify the absolute abundance of each unique TCRbeta CDR3 region. T cell fraction was estimated by normalizing TCRbeta template counts to usable DNA, with usable DNA measured through amplification of reference genes found in all nucleated cells. Repertoire TCRs were annotated as SARS-CoV-2-specific when V gene, CDR3 amino acid sequence and J gene were exactly matched to a known reactive TCR set. The reference SARS-CoV-2 TCR set came from MIRA and was filtered for enrichment in COVID-19-positive ImmuneCODE repertoires, removing public or cross-reactive TCRs. Using the MIRA antigens, annotated TCRs were further analysed by specific ORF or by position within an ORF. Depth was the summed frequency of annotated unique rearrangements, while breadth was defined as annotated unique rearrangements over total unique productive rearrangements. TCR breadth was compared between groups using two-sided Wilcoxon rank-sum tests. Sourced from immuneACCESS, this table was stored by TCRdb with only in-frame sequences that have V and J called. A share of the clones is absent; for the studies checked, an unresolved V gene accounts for under half, and the remainder has no known explanation. V, J and clone size are those of that table, while D and trimming were read from the DNA. The sample has about half a million clones on record, about nine tenths of them singletons. Of the sample, 1.5% to 2% is held by the ten largest clones.

The sample's treatment or condition, from its label and the paper: 15 to 20 received Ad26.COV2.S at low or high dose, single or two shots; 5 received placebo; per-sample allocation not given. For vaccine and placebo recipients, repertoires were sequenced using samples collected on day 63 after the first injection. Between 29 July and 7 August 2020, Cohort 1b enrolled approximately 26 adults aged 18-55 years at one site in Boston, USA. Ad26.COV2.S was a replication-incompetent adenovirus type 26 vector expressing a prefusion-stabilized SARS-CoV-2 spike protein from the original Wuhan strain. The chain joins TRBV7-2 to TRBJ2-7; TRBD2 matches 10 bases in the middle. The sequence was collected from a person between 18 and 65 years old who received the Ad26.COV2.S COVID-19 vaccine or a placebo. Sequencing used peripheral blood, obtained in a trial of Ad26.COV2.S vaccine versus placebo. The CDR3 protein sequence reads: CASSLEVSGRTQQYF. The nucleotides read TGTGCCAGCAGCTTAGAGGTTAGCGGGAGGACCCAGCAGTACTTC.